The clone carrying this TCR beta chain was observed a few times. The antigen remains undetermined. The data were obtained in a study of cytomegalovirus exposure and HLA in healthy donors. Overall study findings and caveats: Cytomegalovirus-associated status was assigned to roughly 160 TCR beta chains.

PCR employed 60 Vbeta and 13 Jbeta primers. Sequenced by immunoSEQ multiplex PCR; TCRdb stores in-frame clones only, minus some. The sample has 80,000 to 100,000 clones; around 73% are singletons. Sequencing used PBMCs. This receptor was obtained from a female donor in good health and CMV-seronegative.

CDR3 sequence reads: CASSLSGRRTDTQYF. CDR3 bases: TGTGCCAGCAGCTTGAGCGGGAGAAGGACAGATACGCAGTATTTT. The chain carries TRBV5-4 and TRBJ2-3, with TRBD2 matching 8 bases. There are 15 residues in the CDR3. CDR1 SGHNT and CDR2 YYREEE come from the germline V gene (reference sequence). Trimming cost V 1 base and J 3 bases; bases outside gene matches: 4.